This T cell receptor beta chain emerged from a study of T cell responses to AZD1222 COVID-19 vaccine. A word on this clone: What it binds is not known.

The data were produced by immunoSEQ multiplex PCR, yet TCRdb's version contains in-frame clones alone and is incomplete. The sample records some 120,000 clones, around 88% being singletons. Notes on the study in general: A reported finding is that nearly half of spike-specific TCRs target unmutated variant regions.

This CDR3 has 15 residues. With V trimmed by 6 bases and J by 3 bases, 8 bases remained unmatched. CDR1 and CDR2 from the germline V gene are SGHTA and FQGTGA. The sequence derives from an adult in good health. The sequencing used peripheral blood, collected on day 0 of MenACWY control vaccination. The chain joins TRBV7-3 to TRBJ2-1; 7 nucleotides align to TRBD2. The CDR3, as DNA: TGTGCCAGCAGTGTTTCTAGCGGAGTCTACAATGAGCAGTTCTTC. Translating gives CASSVSSGVYNEQFF.